The source of this TCR beta chain is a study of human T cells and chemical hapten exposure. Notes on the study in general: DPC sensitization did not alter TCRs above 1 in 1000 frequency.

This clonotype was detected ten times or more. What it binds is not known. Original handling: The number of TCRs in each sample had a median of 95,638 and spanned about 20,000 to 690,600. TCRdb re-called the RACE reads through MiXCR, storing one row per CDR3 protein. In this record, the V and J calls reflect TCRdb's handling and not the investigators' own analysis. The sample records 70,000 to 85,000 distinct CDR3 sequences, around 8.7% being singletons. Time point denoted: healthy volunteer bleed at 6 weeks. Someone pulled total RNA out of unfractionated whole blood. The V gene end was trimmed by 2 bases and the J gene end by 7 bases; junction bases not matched to a gene: 9. Germline V gene sequence: CDR1 ENHRY, CDR2 SYGVKD. There are 16 residues in the CDR3.

This TCR was recovered from a male donor in good health. Some clones in this sample may be carry-over from other donors' samples. V and J are TRBV10-3 and TRBJ2-3; 10 bases are shared with TRBD2. The sample taken for sequencing was whole blood. Written as DNA, the CDR3 is TGTGCCATCAGTGAGGAGAGAGCGGGAGGGCCACATACGCAGTATTTT. As protein: CAISEERAGGPHTQYF.